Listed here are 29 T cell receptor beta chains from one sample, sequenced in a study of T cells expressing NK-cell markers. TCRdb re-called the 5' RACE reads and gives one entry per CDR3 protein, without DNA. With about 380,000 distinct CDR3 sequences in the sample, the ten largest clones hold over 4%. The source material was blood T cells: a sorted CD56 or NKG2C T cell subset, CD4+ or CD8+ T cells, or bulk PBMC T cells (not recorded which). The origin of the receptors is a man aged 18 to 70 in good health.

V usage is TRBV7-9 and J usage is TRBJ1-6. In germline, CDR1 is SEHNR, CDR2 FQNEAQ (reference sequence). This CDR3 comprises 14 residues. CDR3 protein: CASSLAAGVMPLHF.

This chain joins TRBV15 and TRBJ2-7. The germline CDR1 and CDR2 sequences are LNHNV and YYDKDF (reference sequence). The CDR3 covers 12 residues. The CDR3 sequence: CATSRDGYEQYF. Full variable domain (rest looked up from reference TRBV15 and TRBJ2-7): DAMVIQNPRYQVTQFGKPVTLSCSQTLNHNVMYWYQQKSSQAPKLLFHYYDKDFNNEADTPDNFQSRRPNTSFCFLDIRSPGLGDTAMYLCATSRDGYEQYFGPGTRLTVT.

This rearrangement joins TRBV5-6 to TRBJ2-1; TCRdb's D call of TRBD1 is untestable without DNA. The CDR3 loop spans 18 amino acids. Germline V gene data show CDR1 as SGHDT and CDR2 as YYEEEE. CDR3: CASSLRAGSGYMGVEQFF. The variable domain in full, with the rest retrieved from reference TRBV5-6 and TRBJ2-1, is DAGVTQSPTHLIKTRGQQVTLRCSPKSGHDTVSWYQQALGQGPQFIFQYYEEEERQRGNFPDRFSGHQFPNYSSELNVNALLLGDSALYLCASSLRAGSGYMGVEQFFGPGTRLTVL.

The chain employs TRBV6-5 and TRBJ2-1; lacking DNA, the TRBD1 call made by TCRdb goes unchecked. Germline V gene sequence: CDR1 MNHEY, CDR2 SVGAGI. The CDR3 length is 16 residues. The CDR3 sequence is CASIFSGTGESIEQFF.

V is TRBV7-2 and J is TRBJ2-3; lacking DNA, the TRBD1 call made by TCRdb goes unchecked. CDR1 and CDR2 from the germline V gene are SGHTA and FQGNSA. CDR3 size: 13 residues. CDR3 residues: CASTGDRRDTQYF.

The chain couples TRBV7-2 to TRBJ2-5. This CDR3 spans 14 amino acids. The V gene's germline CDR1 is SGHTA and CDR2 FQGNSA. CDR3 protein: CASSSRLRRETQYF. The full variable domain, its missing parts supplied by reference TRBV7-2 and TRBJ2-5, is GAGVSQSPSNKVTEKGKDVELRCDPISGHTALYWYRQSLGQGLEFLIYFQGNSAPDKSGLPSDRFSAERTGGSVSTLTIQRTQQEDSAVYLCASSSRLRRETQYFGPGTRLLVL.

The CDR3 spells CASSLFRTGHGRRSPLHF. This chain uses TRBV28 with TRBJ1-6; TCRdb lists TRBD1, though no DNA is available to test this call. CDR1 MDHEN and CDR2 SYDVKM come from the germline V gene. This CDR3 has 18 residues.

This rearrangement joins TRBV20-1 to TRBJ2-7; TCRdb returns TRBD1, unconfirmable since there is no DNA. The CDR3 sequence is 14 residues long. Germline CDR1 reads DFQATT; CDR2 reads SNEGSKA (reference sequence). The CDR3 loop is CSAANDRFTGEQYF.

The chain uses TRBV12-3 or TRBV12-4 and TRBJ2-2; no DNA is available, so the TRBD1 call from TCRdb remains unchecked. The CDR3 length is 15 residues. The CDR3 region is CASSGGAQGGELFFF.

The CDR3 reads CATSAGTGQPQHF. The chain couples TRBV24-1 to TRBJ1-5; without DNA, the TCRdb call of TRBD1 cannot be checked. This CDR3 contains 13 residues. Germline CDR1 is KGHDR and CDR2 is SFDVKD.

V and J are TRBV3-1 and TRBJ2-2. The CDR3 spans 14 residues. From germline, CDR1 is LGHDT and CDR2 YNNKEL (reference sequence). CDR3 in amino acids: CASSQGWDAGELFF.

The CDR3 sequence: CASSGGRTGSHGYTF. This chain uses TRBV5-6 with TRBJ1-2; TCRdb designates TRBD1, a call that cannot be tested without DNA. The CDR3 is made up of 15 amino acids. Germline V gene lookup returns CDR1 SGHDT and CDR2 YYEEEE.

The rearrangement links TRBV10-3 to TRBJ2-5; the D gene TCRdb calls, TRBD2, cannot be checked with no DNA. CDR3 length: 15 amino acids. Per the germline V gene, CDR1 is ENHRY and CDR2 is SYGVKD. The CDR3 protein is CAISSGLAVPETQYF.

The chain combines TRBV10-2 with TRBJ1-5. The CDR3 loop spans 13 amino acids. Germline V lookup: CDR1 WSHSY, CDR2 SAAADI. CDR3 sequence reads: CASKDWSNQPQHF.

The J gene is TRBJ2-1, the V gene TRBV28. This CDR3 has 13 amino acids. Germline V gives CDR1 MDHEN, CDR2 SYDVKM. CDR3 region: CASSLTTGNEQFF.

The CDR3 sequence is CASSDSTRGVTDTQYF. The rearrangement joins TRBV6-4 to TRBJ2-3; the D gene TCRdb calls, TRBD2, cannot be checked with no DNA. CDR3 size: 16 residues. Germline loops: CDR1 MRHNA, CDR2 SNTAGT.

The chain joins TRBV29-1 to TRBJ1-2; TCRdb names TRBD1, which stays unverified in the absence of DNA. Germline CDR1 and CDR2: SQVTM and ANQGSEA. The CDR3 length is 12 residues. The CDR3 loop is CSGQFRTGTYTF.

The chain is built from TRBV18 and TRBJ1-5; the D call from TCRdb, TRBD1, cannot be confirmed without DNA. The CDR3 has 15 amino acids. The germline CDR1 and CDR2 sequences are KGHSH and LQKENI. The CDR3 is CASSPTGMRSQPQHF.

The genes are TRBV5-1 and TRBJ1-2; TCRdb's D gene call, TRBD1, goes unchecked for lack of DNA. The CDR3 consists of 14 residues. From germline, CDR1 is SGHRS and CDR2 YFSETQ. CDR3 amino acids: CASMGGSGLYGYTF.

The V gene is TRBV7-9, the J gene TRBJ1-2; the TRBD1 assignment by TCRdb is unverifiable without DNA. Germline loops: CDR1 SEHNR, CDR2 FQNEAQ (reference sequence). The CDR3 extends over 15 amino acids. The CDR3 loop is CASSDPGGGNYGYTF. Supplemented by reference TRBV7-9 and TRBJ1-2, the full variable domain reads DTGVSQNPRHKITKRGQNVTFRCDPISEHNRLYWYRQTLGQGPEFLTYFQNEAQLEKSRLLSDRFSAERPKGSFSTLEIQRTEQGDSAMYLCASSDPGGGNYGYTFGSGTRLTVV.

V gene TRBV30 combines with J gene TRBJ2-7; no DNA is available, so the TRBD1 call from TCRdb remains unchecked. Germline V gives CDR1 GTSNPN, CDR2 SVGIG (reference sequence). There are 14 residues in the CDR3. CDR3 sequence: CACDITGFTSEQYF.

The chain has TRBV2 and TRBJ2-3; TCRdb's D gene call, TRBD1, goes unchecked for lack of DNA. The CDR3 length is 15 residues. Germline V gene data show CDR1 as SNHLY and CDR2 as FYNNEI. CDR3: CASSPGRAFGDTQYF.

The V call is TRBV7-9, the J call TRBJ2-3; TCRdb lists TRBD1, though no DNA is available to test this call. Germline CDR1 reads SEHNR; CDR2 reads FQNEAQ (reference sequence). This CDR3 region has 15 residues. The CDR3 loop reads CASTKGAISTDTQYF.

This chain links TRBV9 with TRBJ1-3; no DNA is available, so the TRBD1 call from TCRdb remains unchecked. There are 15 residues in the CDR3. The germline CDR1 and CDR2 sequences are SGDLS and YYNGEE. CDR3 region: CASSIRDNSGNTIYF. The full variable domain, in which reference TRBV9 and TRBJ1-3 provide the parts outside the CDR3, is DSGVTQTPKHLITATGQRVTLRCSPRSGDLSVYWYQQSLDQGLQFLIQYYNGEERAKGNILERFSAQQFPDLHSELNLSSLELGDSALYFCASSIRDNSGNTIYFGEGSWLTVV.

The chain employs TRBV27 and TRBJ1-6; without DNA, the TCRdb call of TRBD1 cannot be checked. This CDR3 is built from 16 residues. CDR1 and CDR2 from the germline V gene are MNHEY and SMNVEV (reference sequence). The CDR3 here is CASSIQGGRYNSPLHF.

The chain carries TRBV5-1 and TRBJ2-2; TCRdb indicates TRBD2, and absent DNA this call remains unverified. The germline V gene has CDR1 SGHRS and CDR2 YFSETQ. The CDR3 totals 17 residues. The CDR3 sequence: CASSLRLAGGLTGELFF.

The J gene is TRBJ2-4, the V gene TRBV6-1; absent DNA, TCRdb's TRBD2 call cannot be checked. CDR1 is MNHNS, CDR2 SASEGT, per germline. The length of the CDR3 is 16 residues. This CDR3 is CASSEASGKAKNIQYF.

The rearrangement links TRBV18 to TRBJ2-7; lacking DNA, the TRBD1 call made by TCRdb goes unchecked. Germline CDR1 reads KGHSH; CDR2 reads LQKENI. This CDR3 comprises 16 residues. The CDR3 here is CASSPVLGGASGEQYF. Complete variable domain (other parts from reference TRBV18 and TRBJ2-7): NAGVMQNPRHLVRRRGQEARLRCSPMKGHSHVYWYRQLPEEGLKFMVYLQKENIIDESGMPKERFSAEFPKEGPSILRIQQVVRGDSAAYFCASSPVLGGASGEQYFGPGTRLTVT.

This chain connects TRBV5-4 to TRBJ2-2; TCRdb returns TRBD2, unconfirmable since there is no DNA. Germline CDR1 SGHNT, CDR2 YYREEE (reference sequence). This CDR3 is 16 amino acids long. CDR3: CASSPISGGQTGELFF.